A single sample gave rise to the 8 T cell receptor beta chains below, sequenced in a study of blood T cell repertoires in COVID-19. TCRdb keeps only in-frame clones here, not all; method: immunoSEQ multiplex PCR. Of 350,000 to 450,000 clones listed, approximately 91% were seen once; the top ten hold about 1.5%. Sequenced: PBMCs or T cells enriched from blood (not recorded which). The receptor set was obtained from a young woman who had been exposed to COVID-19.

The genes are TRBV5-1 and TRBJ2-1, with TRBD2 matching 13 bases. Germline V gene lookup returns CDR1 SGHRS and CDR2 YFSETQ. The CDR3 has 18 amino acids. V dropped 9 bases and J dropped 10; count of bases not matched to a gene: 22. The CDR3 spells CATLARGLRTSGRIEQFF. CDR3 nucleotide sequence: TGCGCCACCCTCGCTAGGGGGCTTCGGACTAGCGGGAGAATAGAGCAGTTCTTC.

The rearrangement joins TRBV6-5 to TRBJ1-1, with 9 bases fitting TRBD1. V was clipped by 6 bases and J by 3 bases; unmatched bases: 8. Germline CDR1 and CDR2: MNHEY and SVGAGI. This CDR3 region has 15 residues. The CDR3, as DNA: TGTGCCAGCAGGAACAGGGGGCGTTTGGACACTGAAGCTTTCTTT. It yields the protein CASRNRGRLDTEAFF.

The rearrangement joins TRBV6-5 to TRBJ2-7, with 12 nucleotides matching TRBD1. Germline CDR1 MNHEY, CDR2 SVGAGI. The CDR3 covers 15 residues. V shed 4 bases, J shed 4 bases, and the junction held 5 bases outside the gene matches. CDR3 DNA sequence: TGTGCCAGCAGTTTCCGGGACAGGGGGCTGTACGAGCAGTACTTC. Translating gives CASSFRDRGLYEQYF.

The rearrangement uses TRBV3-1 (or the pseudogene TRBV3-2) and TRBJ2-2; TRBD2 is a possible D gene (6 bases). In germline, CDR1 is LGHDT, CDR2 YNNKEL (reference sequence). Trimming removed 0 bases from V and 5 bases from J, with 16 bases in between. The CDR3 spans 17 residues. The CDR3 loop is CASSQEIVGSRTGELFF. The DNA for the CDR3 is TGTGCCAGCAGCCAAGAGATTGTCGGGAGTAGGACCGGGGAGCTGTTTTTT.

The V call is TRBV20-1, the J call TRBJ1-1, with 7 bases identical to TRBD1. Germline V CDR1 and CDR2: DFQATT, SNEGSKA (reference sequence). The ends lost 3 bases at V and 3 bases at J; junction bases unmatched: 10. The CDR3 totals 15 residues. The DNA for the CDR3 is TGCAGTGCTAGTGACGACAGGGCAGTCTACACTGAAGCTTTCTTT. Protein sequence: CSASDDRAVYTEAFF.

This chain uses TRBV5-8 with TRBJ1-4; the D is unclear. The germline V gene has CDR1 SGHTS and CDR2 YDEGEE. This CDR3 has 11 residues. V was pared by 1 base and J by 8 bases, with 3 bases between. DNA for the CDR3: TGTGCCAGCAGCTTGCAGGAAAAACTGTTTTTT. This codes for CASSLQEKLFF.

J is TRBJ2-1 and V is TRBV12-3 or TRBV12-4, with D tentatively TRBD2 (6 bases). V was clipped by 4 bases and J by 6 bases, with 10 bases between them. CDR3 size: 13 residues. The CDR3 reads CASSWGVVNEQFF. DNA of the CDR3: TGTGCCAGCAGTTGGGGGGTCGTCAATGAGCAGTTCTTC.

The V and J genes are TRBV19 and TRBJ2-1; no reliable D call. Between the trimmed V and J ends, which lost 5 bases and 3 bases, there was a span of 14 bases. The CDR3 totals 15 residues. In germline, CDR1 is LNHDA, CDR2 SQIVND (reference sequence). The CDR3 DNA is TGTGCCAGTAGTTCCCCACCTCCTAGCTACAATGAGCAGTTCTTC. Protein sequence: CASSSPPPSYNEQFF.